The 17 T cell receptor beta chains below come from one sample, sequenced in a study of OX40 agonist ivuxolimab in advanced cancers. This table comes from immunoSEQ multiplex PCR, and its TCRdb copy is limited to in-frame clones, with some not included. The data contain about 110,000 clones, 85% to 95% of them singletons. The source was CD4+ or CD8+ T cells sorted from blood, collected in a trial of the OX40 agonist ivuxolimab. These receptors came from an adult with an advanced solid tumor such as melanoma, head and neck, liver or kidney cancer.

The rearrangement links TRBV5-4 to TRBJ2-2; 12 nucleotides agree with TRBD1. V gave up 4 bases and J gave up 5 bases; unmatched junction bases: 6. This CDR3 is 16 amino acids long. CDR1 and CDR2 from the germline V gene are SGHNT and YYREEE (reference sequence). CDR3: CASSIPGQGATGELFF. CDR3 DNA sequence: TGTGCCAGCAGCATTCCGGGACAGGGGGCAACCGGGGAGCTGTTTTTT.

The V gene is TRBV5-8, the J gene TRBJ2-1; no firm D call. Germline loops: CDR1 SGHTS, CDR2 YDEGEE. Trimming took 5 bases from V and 5 from J, leaving 14 bases between them. The CDR3 runs 14 residues. The CDR3 DNA reads TGTGCCAGCAGACAATCCAAACTTAACAATGAGCAGTTCTTC. It yields the protein CASRQSKLNNEQFF.

The chain is built from TRBV21-1 and TRBJ1-1. TRBV21-1 represents a pseudogene. This CDR3 is 16 amino acids long. For the CDR3, the DNA is TGTGCCAGCAGCCCGGGGGGGAGCAGAGGGCGGACTGAAGCTTTCTTT. It yields the protein CASSPGGSRGRTEAFF.

The chain carries TRBV12-5 and TRBJ1-3; D unclear. Trimming removed 0 bases from V and 3 bases from J, with 3 bases in between. Germline V CDR1 and CDR2: LGHNT, FRNRAP. The length of the CDR3 is 13 residues. The CDR3, as DNA: TGTGCTAGTGGTTTGGTCAGTGGAAACACCATATATTTT. Its protein is CASGLVSGNTIYF.

The V gene is TRBV7-8, the J gene TRBJ1-1; maybe TRBD1 (6 bases). The ends were cut back, 3 bases at V and 8 bases at J, with 7 bases in the middle. The germline gives CDR1 SGHVS, CDR2 FQNEAQ. The CDR3 contains 11 residues. CDR3 nucleotide sequence: TGTGCCAGCAGCTTCGGACAGGAAGCTTTCTTT. It encodes CASSFGQEAFF.

V and J are TRBV7-2 and TRBJ2-1; 12 bases match TRBD2. Germline CDR1 reads SGHTA; CDR2 reads FQGNSA. CDR3 length: 14 amino acids. After removal of 7 bases from V and 9 bases from J, the junction contained 7 bases not matched to a gene. The CDR3 protein is CASILAGGPFEQFF. In DNA, the CDR3 is TGTGCCAGCATCCTAGCGGGAGGGCCTTTTGAGCAGTTCTTC.

This clone was counted a few times. J is TRBJ2-3 and V is TRBV7-9; 8 nucleotides line up with TRBD2. The germline CDR1 and CDR2 sequences are SEHNR and FQNEAQ (reference sequence). J was trimmed by 4 bases and V by 1 base; bases with no gene match: 7. This CDR3 spans 16 amino acids. The CDR3 bases are TGTGCCAGCAGCTTAGGTAACGGGGGGGCCGCAGATACGCAGTATTTT. Protein: CASSLGNGGAADTQYF.

The count of this clone is one. J is TRBJ1-1 and V is TRBV7-6; D is unresolved. CDR3 length: 14 amino acids. CDR1 is SGHVS and CDR2 is FNYEAQ in the germline V gene. V was cut by 1 base and J by 4 bases, with 10 bases left in between. CDR3 nucleotide sequence: TGTGCCAGCAGCTTAGACCTCTGGAGCACTGAAGCTTTCTTT. Protein: CASSLDLWSTEAFF.

The chain recombines TRBV29-1 with TRBJ2-1; 10 bases match TRBD2. CDR3 length: 15 residues. Per the germline V gene, CDR1 is SQVTM and CDR2 is ANQGSEA. Unmatched junction bases numbered 11, after V lost 4 bases and J lost 8 bases. The CDR3 nucleotides are TGCAGCGTTGCTAGGTTAGCGGGAGGAGAGGATGAGCAGTTCTTC. Encoded protein: CSVARLAGGEDEQFF.

This rearrangement joins TRBV6-1 to TRBJ1-4; D is perhaps TRBD1 (6 bases). The CDR3 runs 11 residues. Trimming removed 6 bases from V and 14 bases from J, with 13 bases in between. Germline CDR1 MNHNS, CDR2 SASEGT. In DNA, the CDR3 is TGTGCCAGCAGCCGGGACACTCTCCTGTTTTTT. This sequence encodes CASSRDTLLFF.

The chain carries TRBV21-1 and TRBJ2-2; the table's D gene call, TRBD2, was not cross checked with the DNA. TRBV21-1 is tagged as a pseudogene. This CDR3 is built from 19 residues. The CDR3 loop reads CASSKVKGSGGIFTGELFF. For the CDR3, the DNA is TGTGCCAGCAGCAAGGTTAAAGGTTCGGGAGGGATTTTCACCGGGGAGCTGTTTTTT.

The chain uses TRBV11-2 and TRBJ1-2; a possible D gene is TRBD1 (6 bases). The length of the CDR3 is 14 residues. Germline lookup yields CDR1 SGHAT and CDR2 FQNNGV. Trimming removed 5 bases at V and 8 bases at J, with 18 bases between. The CDR3 loop reads CASSQGSGVVGYTF. The CDR3 nucleotides are TGTGCCAGCAGCCAGGGATCAGGGGTAGTAGGCTACACCTTC.

The chain is built from TRBV7-2 and TRBJ2-7, with D hard to call. Trimming took off 8 bases at V and 2 bases at J, with 10 bases between the two ends. The CDR3 consists of 12 residues. CDR1 and CDR2 (germline): SGHTA, FQGNSA. The CDR3 region is CASRPGPYEQYF. The CDR3 DNA reads as TGTGCCAGCCGCCCAGGACCCTACGAGCAGTACTTC.

The sample holds one count of this clone. The chain links TRBV6-6 to TRBJ2-5, with TRBD1 as a possible D gene (5 bases). Trimming removed 4 bases at V and 4 bases at J, with 10 bases between. Per the germline V gene, CDR1 is MNHNY and CDR2 is SVGAGI (reference sequence). This CDR3 spans 13 amino acids. The CDR3 coding sequence is TGTGCCAGCAGTTTAGGACAAGTAGAGACCCAGTACTTC. Amino acid sequence: CASSLGQVETQYF.

The DNA of the CDR3 is TGTGCCAGTAGTTCGGCTAGCGGGGGTAGGTACAATGAGCAGTTCTTC. Encoded protein: CASSSASGGRYNEQFF. This rearrangement joins TRBV19 to TRBJ2-1, with 10 bases aligning to TRBD2. The germline gives CDR1 LNHDA, CDR2 SQIVND (reference sequence). V was clipped by 5 bases and J by 4 bases; unmatched bases: 8. The CDR3 spans 16 residues. The full variable domain, with the rest looked up from reference TRBV19 and TRBJ2-1, is DGGITQSPKYLFRKEGQNVTLSCEQNLNHDAMYWYRQDPGQGLRLIYYSQIVNDFQKGDIAEGYSVSREKKESFPLTVTSAQKNPTAFYLCASSSASGGRYNEQFFGPGTRLTVL.

The genes are TRBV28 and TRBJ2-2, with D tentatively TRBD1 (5 bases). The CDR3 spans 19 residues. Trimming removed 4 bases from V and 3 bases from J, with 24 bases in between. Germline CDR1 is MDHEN and CDR2 is SYDVKM. The CDR3 nucleotides read TGTGCCAGCAGTTCCACCCCCTTCGGCGCAGGGCCTGACACCGGGGAGCTGTTTTTT. It is translated as CASSSTPFGAGPDTGELFF. The full variable domain, completed using reference TRBV28 and TRBJ2-2, is DVKVTQSSRYLVKRTGEKVFLECVQDMDHENMFWYRQDPGLGLRLIYFSYDVKMKEKGDIPEGYSVSREKKERFSLILESASTNQTSMYLCASSSTPFGAGPDTGELFFGEGSRLTVL.

This chain connects TRBV6-5 to TRBJ1-1, with 7 bases identical to TRBD1. The germline V gene encodes CDR1 MNHEY and CDR2 SVGAGI. V was clipped by 5 bases and J by 3 bases; unmatched bases: 0. This CDR3 is built from 12 residues. The CDR3 loop reads CASSQGDTEAFF. CDR3 nucleotide sequence: TGTGCCAGCAGTCAGGGGGACACTGAAGCTTTCTTT.